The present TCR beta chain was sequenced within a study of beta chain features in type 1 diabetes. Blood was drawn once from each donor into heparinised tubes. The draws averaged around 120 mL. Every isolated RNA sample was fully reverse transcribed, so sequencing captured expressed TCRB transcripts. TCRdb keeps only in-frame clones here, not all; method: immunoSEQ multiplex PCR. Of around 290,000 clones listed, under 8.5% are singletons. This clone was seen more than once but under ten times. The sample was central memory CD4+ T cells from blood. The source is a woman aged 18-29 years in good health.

The chain's CDR3 is CASSKRQGLTDTQYF. The CDR3 nucleotides read TGTGCCAGCAGCAAACGACAGGGCCTCACAGATACGCAGTATTTT. The gene calls are TRBV11-1 and TRBJ2-3, with 7 bases identical to TRBD1. CDR3 length: 15 amino acids. J was trimmed by 2 bases and V by 5 bases; bases with no gene match: 7. Per germline, CDR1 SGHAT and CDR2 FQDESV (reference sequence).